Presented here are 6 T cell receptor beta chains from one specimen sequenced in a study of blood T cell repertoires in COVID-19. Profiling relied on immunoSEQ multiplex PCR, and the TCRdb table lists in-frame clones only, not all of them. The table shows 200,000 to 250,000 clones, with approximately 90% occurring only once. Sequencing used peripheral blood. The receptors were gathered from a man in his 60s with COVID-19, enrolled during active disease.

The chain is built from TRBV18 and TRBJ2-1, with a possible D match to TRBD2 (5 bases). The CDR3 extends over 16 amino acids. Germline CDR1 is KGHSH and CDR2 is LQKENI. The germline V and J ends were trimmed by 6 bases and 6 bases, with 21 bases remaining between them. CDR3 sequence: CASSLTTSPAGNEQFF. The DNA for the CDR3 is TGTGCCAGCTCCCTTACCACGTCCCCGGCGGGCAATGAGCAGTTCTTC. Based on the CDR3 plus reference TRBV18 and TRBJ2-1, the full variable domain is NAGVMQNPRHLVRRRGQEARLRCSPMKGHSHVYWYRQLPEEGLKFMVYLQKENIIDESGMPKERFSAEFPKEGPSILRIQQVVRGDSAAYFCASSLTTSPAGNEQFFGPGTRLTVL.

The rearrangement uses TRBV28 and TRBJ2-3; D ambiguous. CDR3 length: 15 residues. CDR1 is MDHEN, CDR2 SYDVKM, per germline. Deletions cut 5 bases from V and 2 bases from J, with 14 bases between. The CDR3 nucleotides read TGTGCCAGCAGTCCCCAAAACTTTCCCACAGATACGCAGTATTTT. Translation: CASSPQNFPTDTQYF.

This clone was detected once. This chain uses TRBV23-1 with TRBJ2-5; 13 bases line up with TRBD2. TRBV23-1 carries the ORF label, with uncertain function. CDR3 size: 19 residues. V dropped 4 bases and J dropped 7; count of bases not matched to a gene: 18. The CDR3 DNA sequence: TGCGCCAGCAGTCCCCAACCCCGGACTAGCGGGGGACCTCGTGGGACCCAGTACTTC. Encoded protein: CASSPQPRTSGGPRGTQYF.

The chain is built from TRBV28 and TRBJ1-2; TRBD1 is a possible D gene (5 bases). This CDR3 is built from 15 residues. V was shortened by 5 bases and J by 4 bases, with 17 bases between the two germline ends. CDR1 and CDR2 (germline): MDHEN, SYDVKM. The CDR3 DNA follows: TGTGCCAGCAGTCCTACGACAGAAAGGGGCTATGGCTACACCTTC. Residues: CASSPTTERGYGYTF.

V and J are TRBV28 and TRBJ2-7, with TRBD1 matching 9 bases. V lost 10 bases to trimming and J lost 2 bases; unmatched junction nucleotides: 6. CDR3 length: 13 residues. Germline CDR1 and CDR2: MDHEN and SYDVKM. The CDR3 coding sequence is TGTGCCATTCACAGGGGGCGTCCCTACGAGCAGTACTTC. Its protein product is CAIHRGRPYEQYF.

V usage is TRBV5-8 and J usage is TRBJ2-3; weak D call: TRBD2 (5 bases). This CDR3 has 14 amino acids. Germline-derived CDR1 and CDR2 are SGHTS and YDEGEE. V shed 4 bases and J shed 1 base, with 10 bases lying between them. The CDR3 DNA follows: TGTGCCAGCAGCCCCTGGCGGGGCACAGATACGCAGTATTTT. Protein sequence: CASSPWRGTDTQYF.